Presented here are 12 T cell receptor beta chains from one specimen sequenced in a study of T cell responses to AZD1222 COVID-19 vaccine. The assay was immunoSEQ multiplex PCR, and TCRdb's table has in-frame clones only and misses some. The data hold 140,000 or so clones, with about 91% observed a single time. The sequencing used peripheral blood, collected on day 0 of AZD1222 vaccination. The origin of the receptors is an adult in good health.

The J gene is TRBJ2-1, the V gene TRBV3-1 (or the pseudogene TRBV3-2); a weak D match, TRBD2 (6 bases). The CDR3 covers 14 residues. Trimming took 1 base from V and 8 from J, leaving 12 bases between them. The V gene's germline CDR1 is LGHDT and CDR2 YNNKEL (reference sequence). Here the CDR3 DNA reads TGTGCCAGCAGCCAAGGCGGGATGGGTTATGAGCAGTTCTTC. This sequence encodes CASSQGGMGYEQFF.

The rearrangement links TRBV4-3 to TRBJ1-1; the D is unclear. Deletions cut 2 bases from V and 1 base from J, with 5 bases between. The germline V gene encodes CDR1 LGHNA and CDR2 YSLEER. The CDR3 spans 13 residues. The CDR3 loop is CASSQPGNTEAFF. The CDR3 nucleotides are TGCGCCAGCAGCCAACCGGGGAACACTGAAGCTTTCTTT.

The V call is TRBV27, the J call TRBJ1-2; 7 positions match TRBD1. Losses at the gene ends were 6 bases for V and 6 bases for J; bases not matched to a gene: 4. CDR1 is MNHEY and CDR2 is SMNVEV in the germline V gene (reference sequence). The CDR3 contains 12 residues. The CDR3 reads CASSSTGNGYTF. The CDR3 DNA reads TGTGCCAGCAGCTCGACAGGGAATGGCTACACCTTC.

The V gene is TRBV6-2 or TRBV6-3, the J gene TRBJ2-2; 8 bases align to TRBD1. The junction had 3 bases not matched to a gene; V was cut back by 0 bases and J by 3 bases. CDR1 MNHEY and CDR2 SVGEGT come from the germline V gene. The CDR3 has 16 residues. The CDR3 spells CASSYSTGGYTGELFF. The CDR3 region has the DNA TGTGCCAGCAGTTACTCAACAGGGGGGTACACCGGGGAGCTGTTTTTT.

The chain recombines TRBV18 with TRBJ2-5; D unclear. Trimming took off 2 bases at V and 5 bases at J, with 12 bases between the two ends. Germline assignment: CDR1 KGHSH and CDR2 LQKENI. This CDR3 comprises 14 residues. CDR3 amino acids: CASSPSALRETQYF. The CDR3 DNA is TGTGCCAGCTCACCATCTGCGTTAAGGGAGACCCAGTACTTC.

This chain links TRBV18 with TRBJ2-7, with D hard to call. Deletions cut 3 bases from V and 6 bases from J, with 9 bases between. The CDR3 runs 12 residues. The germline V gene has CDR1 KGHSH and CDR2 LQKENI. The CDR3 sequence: CASSPASSEQYF. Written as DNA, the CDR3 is TGTGCCAGCTCACCGGCTTCTAGCGAGCAGTACTTC.

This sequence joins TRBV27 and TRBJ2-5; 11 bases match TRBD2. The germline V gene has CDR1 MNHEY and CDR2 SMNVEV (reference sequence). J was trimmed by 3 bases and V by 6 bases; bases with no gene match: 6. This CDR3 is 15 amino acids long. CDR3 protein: CASSSPGLAEETQYF. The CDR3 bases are TGTGCCAGCAGCTCACCGGGACTAGCGGAAGAGACCCAGTACTTC.

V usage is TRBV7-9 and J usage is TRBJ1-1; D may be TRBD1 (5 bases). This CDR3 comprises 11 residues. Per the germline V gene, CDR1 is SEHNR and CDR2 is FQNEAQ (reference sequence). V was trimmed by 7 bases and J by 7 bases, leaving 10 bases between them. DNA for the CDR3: TGTGCCAGCACAGGGAATGTTGAAGCTTTCTTT. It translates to CASTGNVEAFF.

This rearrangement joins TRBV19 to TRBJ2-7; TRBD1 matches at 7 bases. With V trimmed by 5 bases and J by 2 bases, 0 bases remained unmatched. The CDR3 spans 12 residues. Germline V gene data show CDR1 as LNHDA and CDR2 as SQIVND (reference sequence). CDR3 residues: CASSGTAYEQYF. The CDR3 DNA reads TGTGCCAGTAGTGGGACAGCCTACGAGCAGTACTTC.

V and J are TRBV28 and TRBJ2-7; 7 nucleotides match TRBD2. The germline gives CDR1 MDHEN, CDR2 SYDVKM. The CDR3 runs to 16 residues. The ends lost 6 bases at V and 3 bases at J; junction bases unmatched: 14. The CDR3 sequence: CASRGLDTGLYYEQYF. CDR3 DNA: TGTGCCAGCAGGGGTCTCGATACGGGACTATACTACGAGCAGTACTTC.

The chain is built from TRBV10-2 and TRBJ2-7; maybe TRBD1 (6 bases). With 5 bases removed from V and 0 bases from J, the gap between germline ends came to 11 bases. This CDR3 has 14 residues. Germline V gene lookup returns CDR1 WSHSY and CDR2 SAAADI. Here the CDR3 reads CASSTTGSSYEQYF. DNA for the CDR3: TGCGCCAGCAGTACCACAGGGAGCTCCTACGAGCAGTACTTC.

CDR3 bases: TGTGCCACCAGTTTCCGGAGGGGCTATGGCTACACCTTC. Residues: CATSFRRGYGYTF. The chain uses TRBV24-1 and TRBJ1-2, with a weak D call TRBD1 (5 bases). The germline V gene encodes CDR1 KGHDR and CDR2 SFDVKD. This CDR3 contains 13 residues. Trimming removed 6 bases at V and 4 bases at J, with 11 bases between.